The text below deals with one T cell receptor (beta chain). The data stem from a study of T cells after yellow fever vaccination. TCRdb ran MiXCR on the 5' RACE reads and lists one entry per CDR3 protein. The sample contains a few hundred thousand distinct CDR3 sequences, around 8.1% of which appear only once. Per germline, CDR1 SGHTA and CDR2 FQGNSA. The germline V and J ends were trimmed by 7 bases and 8 bases, with 14 bases remaining between them. The CDR3 is 13 residues long. V usage is TRBV7-2 and J usage is TRBJ1-4; a weak D match, TRBD1 (5 bases). The sequenced sample was PBMCs, obtained 35 to 50 days after the first yellow fever vaccination. The clonotype comes from a man aged 18 to 30 who received the YFV17D yellow fever vaccine. The DNA for the CDR3 is TGTGCCAGCACCCTGCGGGGGTCAGAAAAACTGTTTTTT. Translated: CASTLRGSEKLFF.